Presented here are 18 T cell receptor beta chains from one specimen sequenced in a study of T cell changes during pregnancy in multiple sclerosis. Measured with immunoSEQ multiplex PCR; TCRdb has only the in-frame clones, and not every one. Seen here are tens of thousands of clones, roughly 88% observed once, and the top ten hold over 1.2%. Source: peripheral blood, taken in the first trimester of pregnancy. The receptors stem from a female donor in good health, enrolled as a control in a pregnancy study.

The chain has TRBV30 and TRBJ1-6; D possibly corresponds to TRBD1 (6 bases). V was clipped by 1 base and J by 7 bases, with 8 bases between them. This CDR3 is built from 13 residues. The germline V gene encodes CDR1 GTSNPN and CDR2 SVGIG (reference sequence). The CDR3 bases are TGTGCCTGGAGTGGGACAGAGAATTCACCCCTCCACTTT. Protein product: CAWSGTENSPLHF.

The rearrangement joins TRBV25-1 to TRBJ2-2; 11 bases align to TRBD1. This CDR3 has 15 residues. Trimming removed 8 bases from V and 6 bases from J; junction bases left unmatched: 8. Germline V lookup: CDR1 MGHDK, CDR2 SYGVNS. The DNA for the CDR3 is TGTGCCAGCTATCCGGGACAGGGGGTGTCCGGGGAGCTGTTTTTT. Encoded protein: CASYPGQGVSGELFF.

This chain links TRBV11-3 with TRBJ2-1; 10 bases align to TRBD1. This CDR3 contains 15 residues. Germline CDR1 SGHNT, CDR2 YENEEA. V dropped 0 bases and J dropped 9; count of bases not matched to a gene: 5. The CDR3 is CASSLEDRGLSEQFF. The CDR3 DNA reads as TGTGCCAGCAGCTTAGAGGACAGGGGGTTAAGTGAGCAGTTCTTC. Using reference TRBV11-3 and TRBJ2-1 for the parts outside the CDR3, the full variable domain is EAGVVQSPRYKIIEKKQPVAFWCNPISGHNTLYWYLQNLGQGPELLIRYENEEAVDDSQLPKDRFSAERLKGVDSTLKIQPAELGDSAVYLCASSLEDRGLSEQFFGPGTRLTVL.

This clone appeared a single time. The rearrangement links TRBV29-1 to TRBJ2-1, with D unresolved. Germline V gene data show CDR1 as SQVTM and CDR2 as ANQGSEA. The CDR3 consists of 11 residues. V lost 3 bases and J 4 bases, leaving 4 bases between the germline ends. The CDR3 sequence: CSVDLYNEQFF. The CDR3 nucleotides are TGCAGCGTTGATCTATACAATGAGCAGTTCTTC.

The chain carries TRBV7-2 and TRBJ2-7, with 12 nucleotides matching TRBD1. Germline V CDR1 and CDR2: SGHTA, FQGNSA. CDR3 length: 14 residues. V dropped 5 bases and J dropped 4; count of bases not matched to a gene: 3. As DNA, the CDR3 is TGTGCCAGCAGCGGGGGACAGGGGGCTTACGAGCAGTACTTC. Protein product: CASSGGQGAYEQYF.

This chain uses TRBV2 with TRBJ1-5, with TRBD1 identical over 8 bases. CDR3 length equals 15 residues. In germline, CDR1 is SNHLY, CDR2 FYNNEI. V was clipped by 4 bases and J by 0 bases; unmatched bases: 2. The CDR3 region has the DNA TGTGCCAGCAGTGCGGGGACAGGTAGCAATCAGCCCCAGCATTTT. Encoded protein: CASSAGTGSNQPQHF.

CDR3 sequence (DNA): TGTGCCAGCAGTGCCGGTCGATATAACAATCAGCCCCAGCATTTT. This encodes CASSAGRYNNQPQHF. The chain employs TRBV2 and TRBJ1-5; D unresolved. The CDR3 totals 15 residues. CDR1 and CDR2 (germline): SNHLY, FYNNEI. The germline V and J ends were trimmed by 4 bases and 3 bases, with 13 bases remaining between them.

The J gene is TRBJ2-1, the V gene TRBV2, with TRBD2 matching 12 bases. The CDR3 is made up of 15 amino acids. Looked up from germline, CDR1 is SNHLY and CDR2 is FYNNEI. V shed 8 bases, J shed 6 bases, and the junction held 8 bases outside the gene matches. The CDR3 region is CASGLLLAGGNEQFF. CDR3 coding DNA: TGTGCCAGCGGATTATTACTAGCGGGAGGCAATGAGCAGTTCTTC.

This sequence joins TRBV4-2 and TRBJ1-1, with 7 bases lining up with TRBD1. V lost 0 bases to trimming and J lost 3 bases; unmatched junction nucleotides: 4. This CDR3 is built from 15 residues. CDR1 and CDR2 (germline): LGHNA, YNFKEQ. As DNA, the CDR3 is TGTGCCAGCAGCCAAGATAGAGGGGGCTACACTGAAGCTTTCTTT. Translated, it gives CASSQDRGGYTEAFF.

The chain links TRBV30 to TRBJ1-1; the D is unclear. Germline CDR1 and CDR2: GTSNPN and SVGIG (reference sequence). V shed 3 bases and J shed 3 bases, with 8 bases lying between them. The CDR3 runs to 12 residues. The CDR3 DNA sequence: TGTGCCTGGAGGACCCGGGACACTGAAGCTTTCTTT. It yields the protein CAWRTRDTEAFF.

The chain carries TRBV7-2 and TRBJ2-4, with TRBD1 matching over 7 bases. Looked up from germline, CDR1 is SGHTA and CDR2 is FQGNSA. This CDR3 has 14 amino acids. Losses at the gene ends were 10 bases for V and 7 bases for J; bases not matched to a gene: 13. In DNA, the CDR3 is TGTGCCACCAGAGAGGGGGCAGGGGAGAACATTCAGTACTTC. Translated, it gives CATREGAGENIQYF.

V gene TRBV5-1 combines with J gene TRBJ2-1; D ambiguous. Looked up from germline, CDR1 is SGHRS and CDR2 is YFSETQ. The germline V and J ends were trimmed by 1 base and 12 bases, with 17 bases remaining between them. The CDR3 sequence is 14 residues long. The CDR3 sequence is CASSLFGSEEGQFF. The DNA of the CDR3 is TGCGCCAGCAGCTTGTTCGGCTCCGAGGAAGGGCAGTTCTTC.

The chain combines TRBV6-5 with TRBJ2-1; perhaps TRBD2 as D (5 bases). The CDR3 has 13 amino acids. The germline V gene has CDR1 MNHEY and CDR2 SVGAGI. V was trimmed by 0 bases and J by 7 bases, leaving 7 bases between them. The CDR3 spells CASSYSEVNEQFF. The CDR3 bases are TGTGCCAGCAGTTACTCGGAGGTTAATGAGCAGTTCTTC.

This chain uses TRBV23-1 with TRBJ1-5, with TRBD1 matching over 8 bases. TRBV23-1 carries the ORF label, with uncertain function. The V and J ends lost 9 bases and 0 bases, in that order; junction bases with no gene match: 10. The CDR3 consists of 16 residues. CDR3 residues: CARGPGQVASNQPQHF. DNA for the CDR3: TGCGCCAGGGGGCCGGGACAGGTCGCTAGCAATCAGCCCCAGCATTTT.

The chain recombines TRBV18 with TRBJ1-1; 9 bases map to TRBD1. This CDR3 has 16 residues. The V gene end was trimmed by 2 bases and the J gene end by 0 bases; junction bases not matched to a gene: 4. Germline values: CDR1 KGHSH, CDR2 LQKENI. The CDR3 loop is CASSPGQGRMNTEAFF. DNA for the CDR3: TGTGCCAGCTCACCAGGACAGGGGAGGATGAACACTGAAGCTTTCTTT.

The J gene is TRBJ2-7, the V gene TRBV29-1, with a possible D match to TRBD1 (7 bases). The germline V gene encodes CDR1 SQVTM and CDR2 ANQGSEA. The CDR3 runs to 12 residues. Trimming removed 7 bases at V and 6 bases at J, with 16 bases between. CDR3 sequence: CSARAGGFEQYF. The DNA for the CDR3 is TGCAGCGCTAGGGCAGGGGGGTTCGAGCAGTACTTC.

This sequence joins TRBV7-9 and TRBJ1-1; possible D gene TRBD1, 5 bases. This CDR3 has 12 residues. The germline V gene encodes CDR1 SEHNR and CDR2 FQNEAQ (reference sequence). Trimming stripped 3 bases from V and 6 bases from J, with 8 bases between. The CDR3 DNA follows: TGTGCCAGCAGCTTGGAGGGGCCTGAAGCTTTCTTT. Translation gives CASSLEGPEAFF.

This rearrangement joins TRBV6-5 to TRBJ2-7; TRBD1 aligns across 7 bases. Germline V gene data show CDR1 as MNHEY and CDR2 as SVGAGI. CDR3 length: 14 residues. The ends lost 6 bases at V and 2 bases at J; junction bases unmatched: 7. CDR3 amino acids: CASRLSQGTYEQYF. In DNA form, the CDR3 reads TGTGCCAGCAGGCTATCACAGGGGACCTACGAGCAGTACTTC.